This TCR beta chain emerged from a study of neurological immune-mediated disorders. This clonotype was detected many times. What it recognizes is unknown. Study outcomes and limitations: None of the CDR3 amino acid sequences of expanded clones were shared across subjects, and this suggested private repertoires in all groups.

A single record per CDR3 protein comes from TCRdb applying MiXCR to the 5' RACE reads. Here the sample spans about 50,000 distinct CDR3 sequences, 9% to 12% being singletons. The TCR comes from a man between 70 and 80 years old with HTLV-1-associated myelopathy (HAM/TSP). Material for sequencing was PBMCs.

This chain's CDR3 is CASSFYRGGNTGELFF. CDR3 sequence (DNA): TGCGCCAGCAGCTTTTATCGGGGAGGGAACACCGGGGAGCTGTTTTTT. V usage is TRBV5-1 and J usage is TRBJ2-2, with D perhaps matching TRBD2 (6 bases). Germline assignment: CDR1 SGHRS and CDR2 YFSETQ. CDR3 size: 16 residues. Trimming took 2 bases from V and 1 from J, leaving 12 bases between them.